This TCR beta chain emerged from a study of Graves' ophthalmopathy and Graves' hyperthyroidism. Findings and limits, study-wide: Between ophthalmopathy and stable hyperthyroidism, a 13-signature model drew a separation with about 88% sensitivity and around 80% specificity.

Amplification of the TCR beta CDR3 regions used RNA transcripts (as template). First-round RT-PCR with HTBI primers preceded a second-round multiplex PCR. TCRdb reprocessed the multiplex PCR reads with MiXCR, giving one entry per CDR3 protein. Of about 620,000 distinct CDR3 sequences in the sample, 22% were seen once. This clonotype was detected only a few times. No antigen is known for it. The sequenced material came from peripheral blood. This TCR came from a woman younger than 35 with stable Graves' hyperthyroidism. Some clones in this sample may be carry-over from other donors' samples.

This CDR3 is CASSSGDETQYF. The CDR3 DNA reads as TGTGCCAGCAGCTCAGGGGACGAGACCCAGTACTTC. This sequence joins TRBV6-1 and TRBJ2-5; a possible D gene is TRBD1 (6 bases). Deletions cut 6 bases from V and 5 bases from J, with 10 bases between. Germline V gene lookup returns CDR1 MNHNS and CDR2 SASEGT. There are 12 residues in the CDR3.